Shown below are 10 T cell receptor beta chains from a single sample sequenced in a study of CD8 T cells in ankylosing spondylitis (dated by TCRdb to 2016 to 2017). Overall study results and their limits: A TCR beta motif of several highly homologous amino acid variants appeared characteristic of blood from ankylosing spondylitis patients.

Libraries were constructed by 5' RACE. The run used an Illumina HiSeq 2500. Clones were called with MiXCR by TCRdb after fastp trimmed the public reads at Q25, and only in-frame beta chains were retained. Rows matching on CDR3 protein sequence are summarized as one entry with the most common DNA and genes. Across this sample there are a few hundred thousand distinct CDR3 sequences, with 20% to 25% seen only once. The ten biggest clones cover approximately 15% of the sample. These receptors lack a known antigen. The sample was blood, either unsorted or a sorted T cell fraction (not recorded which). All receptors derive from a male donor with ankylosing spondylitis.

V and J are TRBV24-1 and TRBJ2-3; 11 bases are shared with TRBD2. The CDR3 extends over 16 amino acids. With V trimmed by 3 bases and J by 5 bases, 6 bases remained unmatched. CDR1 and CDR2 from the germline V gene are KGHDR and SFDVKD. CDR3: CATSDPLAGAGDTQYF. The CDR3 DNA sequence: TGTGCCACCAGTGATCCACTAGCGGGAGCGGGAGATACGCAGTATTTT.

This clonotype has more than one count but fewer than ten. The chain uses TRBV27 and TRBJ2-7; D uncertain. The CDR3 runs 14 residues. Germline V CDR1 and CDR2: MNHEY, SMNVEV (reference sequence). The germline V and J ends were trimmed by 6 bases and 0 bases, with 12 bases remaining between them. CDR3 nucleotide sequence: TGTGCCAGCAGGAGCCCTGGAGACTCCTACGAGCAGTACTTC. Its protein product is CASRSPGDSYEQYF.

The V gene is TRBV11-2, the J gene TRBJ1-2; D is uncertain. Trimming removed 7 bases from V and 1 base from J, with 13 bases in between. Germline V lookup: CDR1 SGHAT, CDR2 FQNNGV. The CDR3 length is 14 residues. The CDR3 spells CASTPGRINYGYTF. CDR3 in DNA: TGTGCCAGCACCCCCGGCAGGATTAACTATGGCTACACCTTC. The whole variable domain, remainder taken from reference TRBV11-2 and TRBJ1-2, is EAGVAQSPRYKIIEKRQSVAFWCNPISGHATLYWYQQILGQGPKLLIQFQNNGVVDDSQLPKDRFSAERLKGVDSTLKIQPAKLEDSAVYLCASTPGRINYGYTFGSGTRLTVV.

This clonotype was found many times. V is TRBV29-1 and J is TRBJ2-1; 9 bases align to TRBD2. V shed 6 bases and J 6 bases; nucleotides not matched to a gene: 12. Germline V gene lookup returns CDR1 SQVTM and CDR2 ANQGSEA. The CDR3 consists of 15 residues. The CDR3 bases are TGCAGCGTCGCAACCAGGGTGCGGGAGGGCAATGAGCAGTTCTTC. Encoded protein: CSVATRVREGNEQFF.

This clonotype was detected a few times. The CDR3 loop is CASGTGTSGFLQQFF. CDR3 sequence (DNA): TGTGCCAGCGGTACCGGGACTAGCGGATTCCTACAGCAGTTCTTC. The V call is TRBV28, the J call TRBJ2-1, with TRBD2 matching 11 bases. Germline V gene lookup returns CDR1 MDHEN and CDR2 SYDVKM. The CDR3 runs 15 residues. V shed 8 bases and J 11 bases; nucleotides not matched to a gene: 14.

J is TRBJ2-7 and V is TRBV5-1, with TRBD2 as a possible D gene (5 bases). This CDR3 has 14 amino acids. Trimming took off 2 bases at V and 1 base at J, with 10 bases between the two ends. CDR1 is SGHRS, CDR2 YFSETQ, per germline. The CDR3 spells CASSFRGSSYEQYF. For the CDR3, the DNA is TGCGCCAGCAGCTTCCGGGGTTCGTCCTACGAGCAGTACTTC.

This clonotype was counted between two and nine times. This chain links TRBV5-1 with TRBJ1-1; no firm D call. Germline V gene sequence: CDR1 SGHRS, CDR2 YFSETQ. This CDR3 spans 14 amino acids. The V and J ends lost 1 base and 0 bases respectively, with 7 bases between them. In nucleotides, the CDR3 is TGCGCCAGCAGCTTGCTGGGTTTGAACACTGAAGCTTTCTTT. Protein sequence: CASSLLGLNTEAFF.

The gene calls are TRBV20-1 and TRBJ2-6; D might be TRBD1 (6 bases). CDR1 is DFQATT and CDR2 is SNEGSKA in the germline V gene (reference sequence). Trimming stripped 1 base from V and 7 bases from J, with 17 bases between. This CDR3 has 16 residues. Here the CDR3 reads CSARALDSTLANVLTF. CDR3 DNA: TGCAGTGCTAGAGCTTTGGACAGCACCCTAGCCAACGTCCTGACTTTC.

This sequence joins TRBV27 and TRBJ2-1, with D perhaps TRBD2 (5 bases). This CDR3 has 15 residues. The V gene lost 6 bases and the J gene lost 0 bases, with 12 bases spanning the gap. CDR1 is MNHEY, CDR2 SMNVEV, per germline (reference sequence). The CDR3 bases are TGTGCCAGCAGGCCCCAAGCGGTCTCCTACAATGAGCAGTTCTTC. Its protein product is CASRPQAVSYNEQFF.

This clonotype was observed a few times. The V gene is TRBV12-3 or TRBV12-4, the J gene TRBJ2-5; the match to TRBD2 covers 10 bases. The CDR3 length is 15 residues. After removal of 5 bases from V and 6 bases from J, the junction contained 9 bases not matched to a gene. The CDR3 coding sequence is TGTGCCAGCAGTGGGTCAGCTAGCGGGAGTAAGACCCAGTACTTC. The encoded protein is CASSGSASGSKTQYF.